The next 10 T cell receptor beta chains were all read from a single sample in a study of identical twins. Each CDR3 protein gets one entry after TCRdb re-called the 5' RACE reads with MiXCR. The sample includes some 1,700,000 distinct CDR3 sequences, less than 40% seen only once; the top ten take over 0.25%. Sequences were obtained from cord blood. The receptors derive from a newborn girl in good health.

This clonotype was observed at least ten times. The rearrangement links TRBV6-5 to TRBJ2-3; 8 positions match TRBD2. This CDR3 spans 18 amino acids. Trimming cost V 3 bases and J 0 bases; bases outside gene matches: 11. The germline gives CDR1 MNHEY, CDR2 SVGAGI. The CDR3 DNA sequence: TGTGCCAGCAGTTATGGAATGCTAGCGGGCACTAGCACAGATACGCAGTATTTT. Protein product: CASSYGMLAGTSTDTQYF.

This chain uses TRBV20-1 with TRBJ2-7; D is unresolved. The germline CDR1 and CDR2 sequences are DFQATT and SNEGSKA (reference sequence). This CDR3 comprises 12 residues. V shed 5 bases and J shed 2 bases, with 10 bases lying between them. Here the CDR3 DNA reads TGCAGTGCTTGGCTCCCCCCCTACGAGCAGTACTTC. Encoded protein: CSAWLPPYEQYF.

This clonotype was found a few times. This clone may be a read error of a much larger clone one base away. V and J are TRBV12-3 or TRBV12-4 and TRBJ1-1; D not resolved. The CDR3 runs to 14 residues. The CDR3 spells CACSLVTGNTEAFF. The CDR3 DNA is TGTGCCTGCAGTTTAGTCACGGGGAACACTGAAGCTTTCTTT.

V usage is TRBV20-1 and J usage is TRBJ1-5; a weak D match, TRBD1 (6 bases). The CDR3 is 17 amino acids. V was clipped by 1 base and J by 1 base, with 17 bases between them. From germline, CDR1 is DFQATT and CDR2 SNEGSKA (reference sequence). CDR3: CSARVTGRGGSNQPQHF. Written as DNA, the CDR3 is TGCAGTGCTAGAGTAACGGGCCGAGGGGGAAGCAATCAGCCCCAGCATTTT.

This clonotype was found many times. This sequence joins TRBV12-3 or TRBV12-4 and TRBJ2-3; TRBD2 matches at 8 bases. The CDR3 runs 14 residues. V lost 2 bases to trimming and J lost 6 bases; unmatched junction nucleotides: 4. This CDR3 reads CASSLSGRGDTQYF. DNA for the CDR3: TGTGCCAGCAGTTTAAGCGGGAGAGGGGATACGCAGTATTTT.

The chain couples TRBV10-3 to TRBJ2-3; tentative D call: TRBD2 (5 bases). CDR1 and CDR2 (germline): ENHRY, SYGVKD. The CDR3 sequence is 15 residues long. Trimming pared 6 bases from V and 0 bases from J, leaving 13 bases between. Here the CDR3 DNA reads TGTGCCATCAGGGGAGCGGCCACTAGCACAGATACGCAGTATTTT. Its translation is CAIRGAATSTDTQYF.

This clonotype showed up just a few times. The chain joins TRBV30 to TRBJ2-1; 7 nucleotides agree with TRBD2. The CDR3 loop spans 13 amino acids. V was pared by 6 bases and J by 4 bases, with 6 bases of the junction left unmatched. In germline, CDR1 is GTSNPN, CDR2 SVGIG (reference sequence). Here the CDR3 reads CACSGGTYNEQFF. CDR3 in DNA: TGTGCCTGTTCGGGGGGAACTTACAATGAGCAGTTCTTC.

The V gene is TRBV12-5, the J gene TRBJ2-7; TRBD1 agrees at 9 bases. Trimming at V came to 4 bases and at J to 7 bases, leaving 11 bases not matched to a gene. The germline V gene has CDR1 LGHNT and CDR2 FRNRAP. CDR3 size: 15 residues. The chain's CDR3 is CASGSPTGGWNEQYF. The CDR3 DNA sequence: TGTGCTAGTGGTTCCCCGACAGGGGGTTGGAATGAGCAGTACTTC.

This clonotype was seen only a few times. The J gene is TRBJ2-1, the V gene TRBV21-1; the D call in the table, TRBD2, was not verified against the DNA. TRBV21-1 is flagged as a pseudogene. CDR3 size: 18 residues. The CDR3 reads CASSRASGSQLGYNEQFF. The CDR3 DNA reads as TGTGCCAGCAGTAGGGCTAGCGGGAGTCAGTTGGGGTACAATGAGCAGTTCTTC.

This chain connects TRBV20-1 to TRBJ2-3; 7 nucleotides match TRBD2. Germline CDR1 and CDR2: DFQATT and SNEGSKA (reference sequence). This CDR3 is built from 14 residues. V was clipped by 6 bases and J by 1 base; unmatched bases: 7. In DNA, the CDR3 is TGCAGTGCGCGGGAGTGGCGGGGCACAGATACGCAGTATTTT. Amino acids: CSAREWRGTDTQYF.